Presented here are 28 T cell receptor beta chains from one specimen sequenced in a study of blood T cell repertoires in COVID-19. The protocol was immunoSEQ multiplex PCR, while the TCRdb copy is restricted to in-frame clones and leaves out a portion. Of more than 90,000 clones listed, over 75% are singletons. Sequencing was done on a sample of peripheral blood. These TCRs come from a man in his forties or fifties with acute or convalescent COVID-19.

The V call is TRBV11-2, the J call TRBJ1-4, with a tentative D call TRBD1 (6 bases). The CDR3 is 15 residues long. Looked up from germline, CDR1 is SGHAT and CDR2 is FQNNGV. V was pared by 5 bases and J by 1 base, with 11 bases between. CDR3 coding DNA: TGTGCCAGCAGCCCTCAGGGGAAAACTAATGAAAAACTGTTTTTT. It is translated as CASSPQGKTNEKLFF.

The chain combines TRBV5-6 with TRBJ2-2; maybe TRBD1 (8 bases). Trimming took 4 bases from V and 4 from J, leaving 14 bases between them. CDR1 is SGHDT, CDR2 YYEEEE, per germline. The CDR3 sequence is 15 residues long. The CDR3 here is CASSEDREGTGELFF. For the CDR3, the DNA is TGTGCCAGCAGCGAGGACAGGGAGGGCACCGGGGAGCTGTTTTTT.

This clone was recorded only once. The chain has TRBV6-5 and TRBJ1-4; 7 bases match TRBD1. Trimming removed 5 bases from V and 3 bases from J; junction bases left unmatched: 3. CDR3 length: 14 amino acids. Germline loops: CDR1 MNHEY, CDR2 SVGAGI. CDR3 sequence reads: CASSPGGPNEKLFF. The CDR3 DNA follows: TGTGCCAGCAGTCCAGGGGGGCCTAATGAAAAACTGTTTTTT.

The V gene is TRBV14, the J gene TRBJ2-7; TRBD1 matches 7 bases. Per germline, CDR1 SGHDN and CDR2 FVKESK. The CDR3 contains 14 residues. Trimming removed 5 bases from V and 3 bases from J; junction bases left unmatched: 7. The CDR3 bases are TGTGCCAGCAGCAAGACAGGGATCCTCTACGAGCAGTACTTC. As protein: CASSKTGILYEQYF.

The chain uses TRBV11-3 and TRBJ2-1; the match to TRBD2 covers 13 bases. Germline loops: CDR1 SGHNT, CDR2 YENEEA. V lost 5 bases and J lost 9; bases outside the gene matches: 7. The CDR3 loop spans 15 amino acids. Written as DNA, the CDR3 is TGTGCCAGCAGCAGAACTAGCGGGGGGGCTAGTGAGCAGTTCTTC. Residues: CASSRTSGGASEQFF.

This chain links TRBV6-5 with TRBJ1-2, with TRBD1 identical over 7 bases. V trimming: 6 bases; J trimming: 1 base; junction bases outside the gene matches: 8. This CDR3 region has 15 residues. Germline V gives CDR1 MNHEY, CDR2 SVGAGI. The DNA for the CDR3 is TGTGCCAGCAGAAAAACCGGGACAGTTAACTATGGCTACACCTTC. Residues: CASRKTGTVNYGYTF.

This clone was counted a few times. The chain combines TRBV19 with TRBJ1-1; no definite D call. The CDR3 has 14 residues. Germline V CDR1 and CDR2: LNHDA, SQIVND (reference sequence). Deletions cut 2 bases from V and 1 base from J, with 8 bases between. The CDR3 bases are TGTGCCAGTAGTATATCCGGGGAGAACACTGAAGCTTTCTTT. This sequence encodes CASSISGENTEAFF.

The J gene is TRBJ2-7, the V gene TRBV27; TRBD2 matches 8 bases. Germline trimming cut 8 bases from V and 0 bases from J; bases unmatched to any gene: 12. CDR3 length equals 16 residues. The germline CDR1 and CDR2 sequences are MNHEY and SMNVEV (reference sequence). Here the CDR3 reads CASGRPGLGRSYEQYF. The CDR3 DNA reads TGTGCCAGCGGCCGTCCGGGACTAGGCCGCTCCTACGAGCAGTACTTC.

CDR3 in DNA: TGCGCCAGCCAGGGTCAGGGGACCGGGGAGCTGTTTTTT. Encoded protein: CASQGQGTGELFF. J is TRBJ2-2 and V is TRBV10-1; D may be TRBD1 (6 bases). V dropped 8 bases and J dropped 5 bases, with 12 bases sitting between them. The CDR3 contains 13 residues. Germline V CDR1 and CDR2: WNHNN, SYGVQD (reference sequence).

CDR3 nucleotides: TGTGCCACGGGGGTTGGCATCGGAGCGGGGGCCCGCTGGACCGGGGAGCTGTTTTTT. It specifies CATGVGIGAGARWTGELFF. This chain connects TRBV11-2 to TRBJ2-2, with 8 bases lining up with TRBD2. V lost 10 bases, J lost 5 bases, and 24 bases stayed unmatched. In germline, CDR1 is SGHAT, CDR2 FQNNGV. CDR3 length: 19 amino acids. The entire variable domain, with the rest obtained from reference TRBV11-2 and TRBJ2-2, is as follows: EAGVAQSPRYKIIEKRQSVAFWCNPISGHATLYWYQQILGQGPKLLIQFQNNGVVDDSQLPKDRFSAERLKGVDSTLKIQPAKLEDSAVYLCATGVGIGAGARWTGELFFGEGSRLTVL.

This clone has a handful of counts. V and J are TRBV19 and TRBJ2-5, with D possibly matching TRBD2 (6 bases). CDR3 length: 15 residues. Germline CDR1 reads LNHDA; CDR2 reads SQIVND (reference sequence). Trimming pared 6 bases from V and 5 bases from J, leaving 19 bases between. The CDR3 sequence is CASRETGVSIETQYF. The CDR3 DNA is TGTGCCAGTAGGGAGACGGGAGTTAGTATTGAGACCCAGTACTTC.

This rearrangement joins TRBV29-1 to TRBJ1-4, with TRBD1 matching over 10 bases. The CDR3 consists of 15 residues. From germline, CDR1 is SQVTM and CDR2 ANQGSEA. V lost 0 bases, J lost 8 bases, and 6 bases stayed unmatched. CDR3 nucleotides: TGCAGCGTTGAAGATAGGGACAGGGGCGGGGAAAAACTGTTTTTT. Amino acid sequence: CSVEDRDRGGEKLFF.

The CDR3 bases are TGTGCCAGCGGGGAGCCCGCCGATACGCAGTATTTT. It translates to CASGEPADTQYF. V and J are TRBV12-3 or TRBV12-4 and TRBJ2-3; D is possibly TRBD2 (5 bases). CDR3 size: 12 residues. V was clipped by 8 bases and J by 6 bases, with 12 bases between them.

CDR3 DNA: TGTGCCAGCAGCTCTCTCCGGAGGAACACTGAAGCTTTCTTT. Its translation is CASSSLRRNTEAFF. The rearrangement links TRBV11-2 to TRBJ1-1; no clear D. The CDR3 is made up of 14 amino acids. Trimming stripped 4 bases from V and 1 base from J, with 10 bases between. CDR1 SGHAT and CDR2 FQNNGV come from the germline V gene.

The genes are TRBV19 and TRBJ1-1, with TRBD1 identical over 9 bases. V shed 6 bases and J 5 bases; nucleotides not matched to a gene: 16. The germline gives CDR1 LNHDA, CDR2 SQIVND (reference sequence). This CDR3 is 17 amino acids long. CDR3 residues: CASSISPGQGRRTEAFF. The CDR3 region has the DNA TGTGCCAGTAGCATTTCACCGGGACAGGGACGGCGGACTGAAGCTTTCTTT. Complete variable domain (other parts from reference TRBV19 and TRBJ1-1): DGGITQSPKYLFRKEGQNVTLSCEQNLNHDAMYWYRQDPGQGLRLIYYSQIVNDFQKGDIAEGYSVSREKKESFPLTVTSAQKNPTAFYLCASSISPGQGRRTEAFFGQGTRLTVV.

This clone has only one observation. V and J are TRBV4-1 and TRBJ1-2; the D gene is possibly TRBD1 (6 bases). Trimming removed 3 bases at V and 0 bases at J, with 8 bases between. This CDR3 has 14 amino acids. Per the germline V gene, CDR1 is MGHRA and CDR2 is YSYEKL. DNA for the CDR3: TGCGCCAGCAGCCAGGACAGATCTAACTATGGCTACACCTTC. Encoded protein: CASSQDRSNYGYTF.

V is TRBV4-1 and J is TRBJ2-3, with 8 bases fitting TRBD2. V lost 3 bases to trimming and J lost 2 bases; unmatched junction nucleotides: 7. The CDR3 sequence is 16 residues long. Germline V lookup: CDR1 MGHRA, CDR2 YSYEKL. Here the CDR3 DNA reads TGCGCCAGCAGCCAGATGAGCGGGAGTGACACAGATACGCAGTATTTT. Its protein is CASSQMSGSDTDTQYF.

The chain recombines TRBV6-2 or TRBV6-3 with TRBJ2-5; 9 bases agree with TRBD1. The CDR3 has 13 residues. Germline V lookup: CDR1 MNHEY, CDR2 SVGEGT. The ends lost 5 bases at V and 2 bases at J; junction bases unmatched: 0. CDR3 sequence (DNA): TGTGCCAGCAGTGGACAGGGGCAAGAGACCCAGTACTTC. Protein: CASSGQGQETQYF.

The chain carries TRBV6-4 and TRBJ2-2, with D possibly being TRBD1 (6 bases). Germline loops: CDR1 MRHNA, CDR2 SNTAGT. Trimming cost V 0 bases and J 1 base, with 9 bases left between them. The CDR3 is 16 residues long. In DNA form, the CDR3 reads TGTGCCAGCAGTGACTCCCCGGGACAGAACACCGGGGAGCTGTTTTTT. Translation gives CASSDSPGQNTGELFF.

This sequence joins TRBV29-1 and TRBJ1-1; TRBD1 matches 9 bases. This CDR3 contains 13 residues. CDR1 and CDR2 from the germline V gene are SQVTM and ANQGSEA. Germline trimming cut 5 bases from V and 5 bases from J; bases unmatched to any gene: 6. The CDR3 DNA reads as TGCAGCGTTAAGGCAGGGACAGGGACTGAAGCTTTCTTT. As protein: CSVKAGTGTEAFF.

The V and J genes are TRBV19 and TRBJ2-1; no clear D gene. The germline CDR1 and CDR2 sequences are LNHDA and SQIVND (reference sequence). The V end lost 1 base, the J end lost 8 bases, and 15 bases lay between the germline ends. This CDR3 is 15 amino acids long. This chain's CDR3 is CASSIGGVESYEQFF. Written as DNA, the CDR3 is TGTGCCAGTAGTATAGGAGGCGTAGAGTCCTATGAGCAGTTCTTC.

CDR3 loop: CASSSTPAGLAKNIQYF. In DNA form, the CDR3 reads TGTGCCAGCTCATCAACCCCAGCGGGACTAGCCAAAAACATTCAGTACTTC. The J gene is TRBJ2-4, the V gene TRBV18; 7 nucleotides agree with TRBD2. CDR3 length: 17 amino acids. The germline CDR1 and CDR2 sequences are KGHSH and LQKENI. With 5 bases clipped from V and 0 bases from J, the junction kept 10 bases outside the gene matches.

The chain is built from TRBV30 and TRBJ1-6; 9 nucleotides line up with TRBD1. Germline V CDR1 and CDR2: GTSNPN, SVGIG (reference sequence). The junction had 3 bases not matched to a gene; V was cut back by 3 bases and J by 0 bases. The CDR3 has 16 residues. The chain's CDR3 is CAWRGTGSSYNSPLHF. The CDR3 coding sequence is TGTGCCTGGAGGGGGACAGGGAGCTCCTATAATTCACCCCTCCACTTT.

The gene calls are TRBV12-2 and TRBJ2-7; no check of the table's D call, TRBD2, against the DNA was made. TRBV12-2 is a recognized pseudogene. The CDR3 has 18 amino acids. The CDR3 coding sequence is TGTGCAAGTCGCTTAGCCCGGACTAAGTCCGGGGCAACCTACGAGCAGTACTTC. This translates into CASRLARTKSGATYEQYF.

This chain's CDR3 is CASSEQGGTEAFF. Written as DNA, the CDR3 is TGCGCCAGCAGTGAGCAGGGAGGCACTGAAGCTTTCTTT. The V and J genes are TRBV10-1 and TRBJ1-1; tentative D call: TRBD1 (5 bases). Germline loops: CDR1 WNHNN, CDR2 SYGVQD (reference sequence). Trimming cost V 2 bases and J 4 bases, with 8 bases left between them. This CDR3 has 13 amino acids.

CDR3 sequence: CSAGWTGDGELFF. The CDR3 nucleotides are TGCAGCGCAGGCTGGACAGGAGACGGGGAGCTGTTTTTT. This chain links TRBV29-1 with TRBJ2-2; TRBD1 matches 7 bases. CDR1 and CDR2 (germline): SQVTM, ANQGSEA. The CDR3 runs to 13 residues. The J segment lost 7 bases and the V segment lost 7 bases, leaving 9 bases of the junction unmatched.

This clone was observed once. The chain is built from TRBV5-6 and TRBJ2-1, with 7 bases lining up with TRBD2. The V gene end was trimmed by 0 bases and the J gene end by 3 bases; junction bases not matched to a gene: 3. CDR1 SGHDT and CDR2 YYEEEE come from the germline V gene. The CDR3 covers 15 residues. As DNA, the CDR3 is TGTGCCAGCAGCTTGGGAGGGAGGGACTACAATGAGCAGTTCTTC. Protein: CASSLGGRDYNEQFF.

For this clone: A much larger clone lies one base from this, so it may be a read error. This chain joins TRBV9 and TRBJ1-1; D is ambiguous. The CDR3 spans 13 residues. V lost 0 bases and J 3 bases, leaving 6 bases between the germline ends. The germline CDR1 and CDR2 sequences are SGDLS and YYNGEE. Written as DNA, the CDR3 is TGTGCCAGCAGCGTAGACGGGGACACTGAAGCTTTCTTT. It yields the protein CASSVDGDTEAFF.